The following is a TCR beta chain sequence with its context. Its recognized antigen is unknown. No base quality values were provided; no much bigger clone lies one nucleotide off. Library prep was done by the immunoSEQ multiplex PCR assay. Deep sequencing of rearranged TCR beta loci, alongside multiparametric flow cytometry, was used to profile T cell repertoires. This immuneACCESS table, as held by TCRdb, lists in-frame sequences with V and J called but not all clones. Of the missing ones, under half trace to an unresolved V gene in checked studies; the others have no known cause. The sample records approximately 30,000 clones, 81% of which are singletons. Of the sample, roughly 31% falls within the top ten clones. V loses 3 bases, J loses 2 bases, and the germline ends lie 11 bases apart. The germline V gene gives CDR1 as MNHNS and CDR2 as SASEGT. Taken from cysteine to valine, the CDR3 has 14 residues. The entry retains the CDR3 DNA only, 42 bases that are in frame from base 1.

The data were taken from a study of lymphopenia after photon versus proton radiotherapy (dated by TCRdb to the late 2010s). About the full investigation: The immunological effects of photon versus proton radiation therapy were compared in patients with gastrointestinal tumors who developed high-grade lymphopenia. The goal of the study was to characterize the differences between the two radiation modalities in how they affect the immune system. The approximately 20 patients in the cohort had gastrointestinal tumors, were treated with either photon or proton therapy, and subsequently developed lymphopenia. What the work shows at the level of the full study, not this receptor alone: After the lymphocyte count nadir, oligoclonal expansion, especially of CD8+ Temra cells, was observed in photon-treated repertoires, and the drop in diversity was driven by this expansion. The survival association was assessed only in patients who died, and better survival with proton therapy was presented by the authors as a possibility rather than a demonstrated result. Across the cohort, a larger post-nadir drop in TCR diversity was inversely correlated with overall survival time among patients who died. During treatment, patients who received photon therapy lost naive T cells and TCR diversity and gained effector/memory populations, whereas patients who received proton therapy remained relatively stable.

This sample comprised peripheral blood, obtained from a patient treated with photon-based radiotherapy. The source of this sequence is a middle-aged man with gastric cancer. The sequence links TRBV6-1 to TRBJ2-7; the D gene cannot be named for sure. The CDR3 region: CASSDMTGPYEQYV. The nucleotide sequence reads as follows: TGTGCCAGCAGTGACATGACGGGTCCCTACGAGCAGTACGTC.